This entry lists 5 T cell receptor beta chains sequenced from one sample in a study of cytomegalovirus exposure and HLA in healthy donors (dated by TCRdb to the late 2010s). Library preparation employed the immunoSEQ multiplex PCR assay. For the multiplex PCR, a mixture combining 60 forward primers for TCR Vbeta segments and 13 reverse primers for TCR Jbeta segments was used. Entries here come from immuneACCESS through TCRdb and include only in-frame sequences with V and J called. Some clones fail to appear in such tables; in the studies checked, an unresolved V gene covers under half of the shortfall, and the cause of the remainder is unknown. The table for this sample records under 200,000 clones. The ten largest clonotypes hold approximately 2.3% of the sample. Sequencing input: PBMCs. These receptors originate from a man aged 30-40 years in good health and CMV-seronegative.

The chain combines TRBV6-5 with TRBJ1-1; 9 bases fit TRBD1. With V trimmed by 4 bases and J by 8 bases, 8 bases remained unmatched. The germline V gene has CDR1 MNHEY and CDR2 SVGAGI. The CDR3 contains 14 residues. The CDR3 nucleotides are TGTGCCAGCAGTTGGGGGGACGGGACAGGGGAAGCTTTCTTT. It encodes CASSWGDGTGEAFF.

The genes are TRBV7-2 and TRBJ1-1; weak D call: TRBD1 (5 bases). V was shortened by 5 bases and J by 8 bases, with 12 bases between the two germline ends. This CDR3 comprises 12 residues. Germline values: CDR1 SGHTA, CDR2 FQGNSA. CDR3: CASSIIYREAFF. As DNA, the CDR3 is TGTGCCAGCAGCATAATTTACAGGGAAGCTTTCTTT.

The chain employs TRBV27 and TRBJ1-1; 7 nucleotides line up with TRBD1. V lost 4 bases, J lost 1 base, and 9 bases stayed unmatched. CDR1 and CDR2 from the germline V gene are MNHEY and SMNVEV (reference sequence). The CDR3 is made up of 16 amino acids. The DNA for the CDR3 is TGTGCCAGCAGTTCAACCGGACGACAGGGGAACACTGAAGCTTTCTTT. Residues: CASSSTGRQGNTEAFF.

The chain uses TRBV14 and TRBJ1-2; no firm D call. Germline CDR1 SGHDN, CDR2 FVKESK. The CDR3 is 13 residues long. V was cut by 0 bases and J by 3 bases, with 5 bases left in between. The CDR3 spells CASSQDLYYGYTF. CDR3 in DNA: TGTGCCAGCAGCCAAGATCTTTACTATGGCTACACCTTC.

V and J are TRBV21-1 and TRBJ1-1. TRBV21-1 is tagged as a pseudogene. The CDR3 is 16 residues long. CDR3 protein: CASSPLREYPDTEAFF. The CDR3, as DNA: TGTGCCAGCAGCCCCCTGAGGGAATACCCCGATACTGAAGCTTTCTTT.